The 18 T cell receptor beta chains presented below share a single source sample, sequenced in a study of T cell changes during pregnancy in multiple sclerosis. The protocol was immunoSEQ multiplex PCR, while the TCRdb copy is restricted to in-frame clones and leaves out a portion. The sample shows about 52,000 clones, approximately 90% of them seen only once. Sample: CD4+ T cells from peripheral blood mononuclear cells, taken before pregnancy. The receptors derive from a female donor with multiple sclerosis, enrolled in a pregnancy study.

V and J are TRBV30 and TRBJ2-5; 7 bases agree with TRBD2. Germline V lookup: CDR1 GTSNPN, CDR2 SVGIG (reference sequence). J lost 7 bases, V lost 4 bases, and 18 bases had no gene match. The CDR3 contains 16 residues. The CDR3 DNA sequence: TGTGCCTGGACCCCAGCTCAGGGCGGGAGTGGTGGGACCCAGTACTTC. This codes for CAWTPAQGGSGGTQYF.

The chain carries TRBV5-3 and TRBJ2-7; no reliable D call. TRBV5-3 is given ORF status, its function remaining uncertain. This CDR3 has 14 amino acids. The V and J ends lost 4 bases and 2 bases respectively, with 13 bases between them. The DNA for the CDR3 is TGTGCCAGAAGCGCTTCGGCTAGTACCTACGAGCAGTACTTC. It yields the protein CARSASASTYEQYF.

This clone was found a few times. The V call is TRBV27, the J call TRBJ1-2; D might be TRBD1 (6 bases). Germline V gene lookup returns CDR1 MNHEY and CDR2 SMNVEV (reference sequence). Trimming cost V 4 bases and J 4 bases, with 13 bases left between them. The CDR3 is 14 amino acids. The CDR3 protein is CASSSTGPPYGYTF. In DNA, the CDR3 is TGTGCCAGCAGTTCCACAGGGCCCCCCTATGGCTACACCTTC.

The chain uses TRBV6-4 and TRBJ2-3; D is unresolved. Trimming took 3 bases from V and 5 from J, leaving 12 bases between them. CDR1 is MRHNA and CDR2 is SNTAGT in the germline V gene. There are 14 residues in the CDR3. CDR3 sequence reads: CASSEIAGRDTQYF. The CDR3 DNA is TGTGCCAGCAGTGAAATAGCTGGCCGAGATACGCAGTATTTT.

The chain uses TRBV5-1 and TRBJ2-1; 8 nucleotides match TRBD2. The V and J ends lost 2 bases and 6 bases, in that order; junction bases with no gene match: 10. Per the germline V gene, CDR1 is SGHRS and CDR2 is YFSETQ. This CDR3 spans 16 amino acids. CDR3 bases: TGCGCCAGCAGCTTATCGAGGCTAGCGGGCCTCAATGAGCAGTTCTTC. It encodes CASSLSRLAGLNEQFF.

The J gene is TRBJ1-1, the V gene TRBV21-1; whether TRBD1, the table's D call, matches the DNA was not checked. TRBV21-1 is termed a pseudogene. The CDR3 spans 15 residues. DNA of the CDR3: TGTGCCAGCAGCCCCCTGACAGGGGGGAACACTGAAGCTTTCTTT. Protein product: CASSPLTGGNTEAFF.

The chain uses TRBV29-1 and TRBJ1-2; 9 nucleotides align to TRBD1. Losses at the gene ends were 4 bases for V and 8 bases for J; bases not matched to a gene: 2. This CDR3 region has 11 residues. Germline CDR1 and CDR2: SQVTM and ANQGSEA. Here the CDR3 DNA reads TGCAGCGTTGGGGACAGGGAGGGCTACACCTTC. This codes for CSVGDREGYTF.

V is TRBV14 and J is TRBJ2-5; TRBD1 matches at 10 bases. The J segment lost 4 bases and the V segment lost 5 bases, leaving 10 bases of the junction unmatched. The CDR3 contains 16 residues. CDR1 SGHDN and CDR2 FVKESK come from the germline V gene. The CDR3 sequence is CASSATGTGVRETQYF. CDR3 DNA: TGTGCCAGCAGCGCAACCGGGACAGGGGTGAGAGAGACCCAGTACTTC.

The chain joins TRBV7-3 to TRBJ2-5; a weak D match, TRBD1 (6 bases). Per germline, CDR1 SGHTA and CDR2 FQGTGA. The CDR3 is 14 residues long. The V end lost 5 bases, the J end lost 5 bases, and 15 bases lay between the germline ends. In DNA form, the CDR3 reads TGTGCCAGCAGCCCAGCAGGGGAAGGGGAGACCCAGTACTTC. It translates to CASSPAGEGETQYF.

This rearrangement joins TRBV7-2 to TRBJ2-7; tentatively, D is TRBD1 (5 bases). Germline-derived CDR1 and CDR2 are SGHTA and FQGNSA. The CDR3 totals 13 residues. Trimming removed 4 bases at V and 3 bases at J, with 10 bases between. CDR3 bases: TGTGCCAGCAGCTCAGACAGTAGCTACGAGCAGTACTTC. Encoded protein: CASSSDSSYEQYF.

The chain uses TRBV30 and TRBJ1-5; 7 bases map to TRBD1. This CDR3 has 16 amino acids. Germline V gene sequence: CDR1 GTSNPN, CDR2 SVGIG (reference sequence). J lost 0 bases, V lost 2 bases, and 7 bases had no gene match. The CDR3 protein is CAWSIGTAISNQPQHF. CDR3 DNA: TGTGCCTGGAGTATCGGGACAGCGATTAGCAATCAGCCCCAGCATTTT. The whole variable domain, filled in from reference TRBV30 and TRBJ1-5, reads SQTIHQWPATLVQPVGSPLSLECTVEGTSNPNLYWYRQAAGRGLQLLFYSVGIGQISSEVPQNLSASRPQDRQFILSSKKLLLSDSGFYLCAWSIGTAISNQPQHFGDGTRLSIL.

This chain connects TRBV2 to TRBJ2-7, with D tentatively TRBD2 (5 bases). Trimming removed 7 bases at V and 2 bases at J, with 18 bases between. The CDR3 is made up of 15 amino acids. Germline values: CDR1 SNHLY, CDR2 FYNNEI. CDR3 DNA sequence: TGTGCCAGCACCCCGGATGTGGGAGACGCCTACGAGCAGTACTTC. Translation gives CASTPDVGDAYEQYF.

The chain uses TRBV19 and TRBJ2-1, with 14 bases aligning to TRBD2. The germline V gene encodes CDR1 LNHDA and CDR2 SQIVND (reference sequence). The CDR3 runs 15 residues. J was trimmed by 6 bases and V by 9 bases; bases with no gene match: 7. The DNA of the CDR3 is TGTGCCAGCTATACGGGACTAGCGGGAGTCAATGAGCAGTTCTTC. It translates to CASYTGLAGVNEQFF.

The rearrangement joins TRBV5-4 to TRBJ2-2, with 8 nucleotides matching TRBD2. Germline V lookup: CDR1 SGHNT, CDR2 YYREEE (reference sequence). V lost 2 bases and J lost 9; bases outside the gene matches: 6. CDR3 length equals 14 residues. CDR3 loop: CASSFRTSRRELFF. CDR3 coding DNA: TGTGCCAGCAGCTTCAGGACTAGCAGGCGGGAGCTGTTTTTT.

A few counts support this clone. The chain's CDR3 is CASSSLAGRQETQYF. The CDR3 coding sequence is TGTGCCAGCAGCTCGTTAGCGGGACGCCAAGAGACCCAGTACTTC. The chain has TRBV5-6 and TRBJ2-5, with TRBD2 identical over 8 bases. This CDR3 contains 15 residues. Germline assignment: CDR1 SGHDT and CDR2 YYEEEE. The V segment lost 3 bases and the J segment 1 base; nucleotides outside the gene matches: 5.

The chain carries TRBV7-6 and TRBJ1-1, with a weak D call TRBD1 (5 bases). The CDR3 consists of 13 residues. The V and J ends lost 5 bases and 6 bases respectively, with 13 bases between them. Germline V CDR1 and CDR2: SGHVS, FNYEAQ. The DNA of the CDR3 is TGTGCCAGCAGCCCGGGGGGGAGCTCTGAAGCTTTCTTT. Protein product: CASSPGGSSEAFF.

Concerning this clone itself: Additional DNA sequences in this sample encode the identical CDR3. The chain has TRBV30 and TRBJ1-1, with 7 bases that match TRBD1. Per the germline V gene, CDR1 is GTSNPN and CDR2 is SVGIG (reference sequence). The trim removed 0 bases at V and 4 bases at J, leaving 2 bases unmatched. This CDR3 spans 13 amino acids. DNA for the CDR3: TGTGCCTGGAGTGTTAAGGGGGCCACTGAAGCTTTCTTT. It codes for CAWSVKGATEAFF.

The chain employs TRBV2 and TRBJ2-1, with D maybe TRBD2 (6 bases). The CDR3 runs to 16 residues. CDR1 SNHLY and CDR2 FYNNEI come from the germline V gene. V lost 1 base and J lost 3, with 13 bases in between. CDR3 protein: CASSEGRESVYNEQFF. The CDR3 DNA sequence: TGTGCCAGCAGTGAAGGCCGGGAGTCAGTCTACAATGAGCAGTTCTTC.